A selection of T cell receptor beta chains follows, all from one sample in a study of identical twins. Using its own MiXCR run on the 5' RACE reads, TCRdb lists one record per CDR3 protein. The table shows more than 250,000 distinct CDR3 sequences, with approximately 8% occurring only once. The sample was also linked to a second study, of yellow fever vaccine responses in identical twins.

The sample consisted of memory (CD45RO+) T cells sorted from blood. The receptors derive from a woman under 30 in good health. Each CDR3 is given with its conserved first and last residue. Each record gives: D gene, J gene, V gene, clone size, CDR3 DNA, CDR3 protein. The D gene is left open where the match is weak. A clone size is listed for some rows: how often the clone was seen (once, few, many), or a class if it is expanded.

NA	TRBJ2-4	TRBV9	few	TGTGCCAGCAGCGTTGGAGGGGGGGGCAAAAACATTCAGTACTTC	CASSVGGGGKNIQYF
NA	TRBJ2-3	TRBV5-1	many	TGCGCCAGCAGCCCCGCCCCGGGTCCCCAAGATACGCAGTATTTT	CASSPAPGPQDTQYF
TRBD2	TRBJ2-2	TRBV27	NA	TGTGCCAGCAGTTTATGGTTTATACCTCCTAGCGGGGGGGCTTGGACCGGGGAGCTGTTTTTT	CASSLWFIPPSGGAWTGELFF
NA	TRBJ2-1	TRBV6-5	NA	TGTGCCAGCAGTTATAAAGGGTTCTTC	CASSYKGFF
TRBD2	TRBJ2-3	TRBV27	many	TGTGCCAGCAGTCTCTATCCCACCGTCTCGTTGGCGGGGGTCACCTTCGATACGCAGTATTTT	CASSLYPTVSLAGVTFDTQYF
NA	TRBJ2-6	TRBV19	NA	TGTGCCAGTAGTATATCCCGAATTTCTGGGGCCAACGTCCTGACTTTC	CASSISRISGANVLTF
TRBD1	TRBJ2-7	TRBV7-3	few	TGTGCCAGCAGCTTGGACAGGGGGCACGAGCAGTACTTC	CASSLDRGHEQYF
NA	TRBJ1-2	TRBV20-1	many	TGCAGTGCTAGAGATATCTCGGGGGCCAACTATGGCTACACCTTC	CSARDISGANYGYTF
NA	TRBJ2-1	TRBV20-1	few	TGCAGTGCTAGAGAGGGAGGATACAATGAGCAGTTCTTC	CSAREGGYNEQFF
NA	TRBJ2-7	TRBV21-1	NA	TGTGCCAGCAGCAAATATGTGCCGGGACAGGGTTACGAGCAGTACTTC	CASSKYVPGQGYEQYF
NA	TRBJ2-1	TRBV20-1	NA	TGCAGTGCTAGCGTGGCCACCTACAATGAGCAGTTCTTC	CSASVATYNEQFF
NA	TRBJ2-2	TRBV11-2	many	TGTGCCAGCAGCCTCACTAGTGTGAACACCGGGGAGCTGTTTTTT	CASSLTSVNTGELFF
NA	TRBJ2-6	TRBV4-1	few	TGCGCCAGCAGCCTCCGGGCCCCTGGGGCCAACGTCCTGACTTTC	CASSLRAPGANVLTF
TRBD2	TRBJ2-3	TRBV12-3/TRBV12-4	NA	TGTGCCAGCAGTGGAACAGGGGGCCCTAGCGGGAGGGCGAATACGCAGTATTTT	CASSGTGGPSGRANTQYF
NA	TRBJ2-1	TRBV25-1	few	TGTGCCAGCAGTTGGATAGGGCAGGGGCGCTACAATGAGCAGTTCTTC	CASSWIGQGRYNEQFF
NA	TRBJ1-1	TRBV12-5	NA	TGTGCTAGTGGTACCTCCGTGGGAGGGGTCACTGAAGCTTTCTTT	CASGTSVGGVTEAFF
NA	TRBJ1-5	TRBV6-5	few	TGTGCCAGCAGGGACGCGAGTAGCAATCAGCCCCAGCATTTT	CASRDASSNQPQHF